These 13 T cell receptor beta chains share one sample of origin, sequenced in a study of ipilimumab plus nivolumab after autologous stem cell transplantation. Assay: immunoSEQ multiplex PCR; the TCRdb copy retains only in-frame clones and omits some. The sample consists of approximately 80,000 clones, nearly 85% of them appearing once. Sequencing used PBMCs, obtained in a trial of ipilimumab plus nivolumab as post-transplant consolidation. The receptors come from a male donor with diffuse large B-cell lymphoma.

The rearrangement links TRBV7-2 to TRBJ1-4; unclear D gene. V lost 6 bases to trimming and J lost 0 bases, with 11 bases between them. The CDR3 totals 15 residues. Germline assignment: CDR1 SGHTA and CDR2 FQGNSA. In DNA, the CDR3 is TGTGCCAGCAGTCTAGCCCGGGCAACTAATGAAAAACTGTTTTTT. Amino acid sequence: CASSLARATNEKLFF. Full variable domain (missing parts from reference TRBV7-2 and TRBJ1-4): GAGVSQSPSNKVTEKGKDVELRCDPISGHTALYWYRQSLGQGLEFLIYFQGNSAPDKSGLPSDRFSAERTGGSVSTLTIQRTQQEDSAVYLCASSLARATNEKLFFGSGTQLSVL.

V usage is TRBV6-5 and J usage is TRBJ1-1; no clear D. V lost 8 bases, J lost 0 bases, and 10 bases lay in between. Germline assignment: CDR1 MNHEY and CDR2 SVGAGI. The CDR3 sequence is 13 residues long. This chain's CDR3 is CASAPTMNTEAFF. Here the CDR3 DNA reads TGTGCCAGCGCCCCGACTATGAACACTGAAGCTTTCTTT.

The chain joins TRBV5-1 to TRBJ1-1; D remains ambiguous. V lost 2 bases, J lost 1 base, and 9 bases lay in between. This CDR3 region has 14 residues. In germline, CDR1 is SGHRS, CDR2 YFSETQ. In nucleotides, the CDR3 is TGCGCCAGCAGCTTTGAGGGAGGGAACACTGAAGCTTTCTTT. Protein product: CASSFEGGNTEAFF.

The chain recombines TRBV13 with TRBJ2-2, with D possibly TRBD1 on 7 matching bases. The CDR3 contains 15 residues. The germline gives CDR1 PRHDT, CDR2 FYEKMQ (reference sequence). The ends were cut back, 5 bases at V and 4 bases at J, with 14 bases in the middle. CDR3 coding DNA: TGTGCCAGCAGCCTTACCCAGGGGGGCACCGGGGAGCTGTTTTTT. Its translation is CASSLTQGGTGELFF.

The genes are TRBV6-1 and TRBJ1-1; 7 nucleotides align to TRBD1. The junction had 14 bases not matched to a gene; V was cut back by 4 bases and J by 3 bases. The CDR3 is made up of 17 amino acids. CDR1 and CDR2 from the germline V gene are MNHNS and SASEGT. The CDR3 loop reads CASSVRADRRLHTEAFF. The CDR3 DNA reads TGTGCCAGCAGTGTTCGCGCGGACAGGAGATTACACACTGAAGCTTTCTTT.

This clone was recorded once. The chain recombines TRBV5-1 with TRBJ2-7; D perhaps matches TRBD2 (6 bases). CDR1 and CDR2 from the germline V gene are SGHRS and YFSETQ. Trimming shortened V by 4 bases and J by 7 bases, and 15 bases separated the two germline ends. This CDR3 has 13 residues. This CDR3 reads CASSPLAGLEQYF. Here the CDR3 DNA reads TGCGCCAGCAGCCCTCTGGCGGGGTTAGAGCAGTACTTC.

The chain joins TRBV4-1 to TRBJ1-3; D remains ambiguous. This CDR3 spans 15 amino acids. V was shortened by 4 bases and J by 0 bases, with 10 bases between the two germline ends. Germline CDR1 reads MGHRA; CDR2 reads YSYEKL. The CDR3 here is CASSRELVSGNTIYF. CDR3 sequence (DNA): TGCGCCAGCAGCCGTGAACTGGTCTCTGGAAACACCATATATTTT.

The rearrangement links TRBV9 to TRBJ2-1; possibly TRBD1 or TRBD2 for D (6 bases each). Trimming took off 5 bases at V and 8 bases at J, with 14 bases between the two ends. CDR3 length: 13 residues. Per germline, CDR1 SGDLS and CDR2 YYNGEE. This CDR3 is CASRRLEGDEQFF. The CDR3 DNA follows: TGTGCCAGCAGACGGCTGGAGGGGGATGAGCAGTTCTTC.

The V call is TRBV2, the J call TRBJ2-5; D gene ambiguous. The germline V gene encodes CDR1 SNHLY and CDR2 FYNNEI. The length of the CDR3 is 11 residues. V was shortened by 4 bases and J by 5 bases, with 5 bases between the two germline ends. The CDR3 protein is CASSATETQYF. The CDR3 DNA reads TGTGCCAGCAGTGCTACCGAGACCCAGTACTTC.

The chain links TRBV5-8 to TRBJ1-1; TRBD1 might be the D (5 bases). Trimming shortened V by 2 bases and J by 3 bases, and 11 bases separated the two germline ends. Germline lookup yields CDR1 SGHTS and CDR2 YDEGEE. This CDR3 has 14 residues. The CDR3 loop reads CASSLGGAYTEAFF. CDR3 DNA sequence: TGTGCCAGCAGCTTAGGAGGGGCTTACACTGAAGCTTTCTTT.

This chain connects TRBV4-1 to TRBJ1-3; 7 nucleotides line up with TRBD1. The J segment lost 1 base and the V segment lost 4 bases, leaving 10 bases of the junction unmatched. CDR3 length equals 17 residues. Germline-derived CDR1 and CDR2 are MGHRA and YSYEKL. The CDR3 loop reads CASSPFVGGQSGNTIYF. The CDR3 DNA sequence: TGCGCCAGCAGCCCTTTCGTGGGGGGACAGTCTGGAAACACCATATATTTT.

The chain couples TRBV7-3 to TRBJ1-1, with 9 positions matching TRBD1. CDR3 length: 15 amino acids. Germline-derived CDR1 and CDR2 are SGHTA and FQGTGA. V shed 4 bases and J 4 bases; nucleotides not matched to a gene: 7. Here the CDR3 DNA reads TGTGCCAGCAGCTCACAGGGGGCGCTGGGCACTGAAGCTTTCTTT. As protein: CASSSQGALGTEAFF.

This clone was counted once. The chain has TRBV7-9 and TRBJ2-3; 12 positions match TRBD2. The CDR3 is 17 residues long. Germline V gene data show CDR1 as SEHNR and CDR2 as FQNEAQ (reference sequence). V shed 5 bases, J shed 1 base, and the junction held 7 bases outside the gene matches. The CDR3 sequence is CASSPRTSGAGTDTQYF. Written as DNA, the CDR3 is TGTGCCAGCAGCCCTCGGACTAGCGGGGCCGGCACAGATACGCAGTATTTT.